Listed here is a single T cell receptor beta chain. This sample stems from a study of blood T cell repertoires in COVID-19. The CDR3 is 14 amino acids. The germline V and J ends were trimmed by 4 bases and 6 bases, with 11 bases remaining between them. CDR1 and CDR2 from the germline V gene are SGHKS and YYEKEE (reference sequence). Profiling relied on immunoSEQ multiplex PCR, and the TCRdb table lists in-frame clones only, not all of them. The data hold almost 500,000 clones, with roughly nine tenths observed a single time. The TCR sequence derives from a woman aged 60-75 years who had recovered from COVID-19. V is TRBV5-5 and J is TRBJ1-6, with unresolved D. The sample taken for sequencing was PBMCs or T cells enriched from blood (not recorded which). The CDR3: CASSVRVLNSPLHF. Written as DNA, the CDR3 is TGTGCCAGCAGCGTCCGGGTCCTTAATTCACCCCTCCACTTT.